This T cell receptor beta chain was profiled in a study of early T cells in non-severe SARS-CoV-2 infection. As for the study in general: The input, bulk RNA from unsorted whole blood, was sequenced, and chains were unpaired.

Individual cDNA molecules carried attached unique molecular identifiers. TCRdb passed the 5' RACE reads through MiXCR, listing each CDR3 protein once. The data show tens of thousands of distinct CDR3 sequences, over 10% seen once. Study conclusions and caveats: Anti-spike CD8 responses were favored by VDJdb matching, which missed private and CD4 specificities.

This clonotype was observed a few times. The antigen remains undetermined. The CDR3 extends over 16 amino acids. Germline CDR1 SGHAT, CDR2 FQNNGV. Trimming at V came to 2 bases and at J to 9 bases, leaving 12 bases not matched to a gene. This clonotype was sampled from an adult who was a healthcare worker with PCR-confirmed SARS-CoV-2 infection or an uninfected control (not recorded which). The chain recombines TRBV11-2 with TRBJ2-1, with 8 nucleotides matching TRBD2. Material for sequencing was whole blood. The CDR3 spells CASSLRIGGRSSEQFF. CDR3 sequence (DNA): TGTGCCAGCAGCTTACGAATCGGCGGGAGGTCGAGTGAGCAGTTCTTC.